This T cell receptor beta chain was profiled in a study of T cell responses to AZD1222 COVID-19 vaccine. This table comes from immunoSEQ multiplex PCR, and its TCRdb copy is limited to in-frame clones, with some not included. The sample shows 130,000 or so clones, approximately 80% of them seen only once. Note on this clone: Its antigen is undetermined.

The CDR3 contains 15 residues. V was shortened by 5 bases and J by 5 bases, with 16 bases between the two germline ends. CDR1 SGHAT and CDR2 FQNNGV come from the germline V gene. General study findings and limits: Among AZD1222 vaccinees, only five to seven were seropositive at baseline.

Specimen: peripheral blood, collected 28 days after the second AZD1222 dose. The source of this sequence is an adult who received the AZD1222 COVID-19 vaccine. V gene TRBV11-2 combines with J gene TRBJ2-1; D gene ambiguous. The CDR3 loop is CASSPQWARDNEQFF. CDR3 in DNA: TGTGCCAGCAGCCCCCAGTGGGCAAGGGACAATGAGCAGTTCTTC.